The following is a TCR beta chain sequence with its context. Its antigen remains unknown. The sample is drawn from a study of cytomegalovirus exposure and HLA in healthy donors. General study points: Under in vitro conditions, a few CMV-associated chains were confirmed as specific for CMV antigens.

The assay was immunoSEQ multiplex PCR, and TCRdb's table has in-frame clones only and misses some. The table shows 220,000 or so clones, with approximately 88% occurring only once. The CDR3 has 14 amino acids. Germline V gene data show CDR1 as MDHEN and CDR2 as SYDVKM. Trimming pared 6 bases from V and 10 bases from J, leaving 19 bases between. This sequence joins TRBV28 and TRBJ1-5, with a tentative D call TRBD1 (6 bases). This clonotype was sampled from a young woman in good health and CMV-seropositive. The source material was PBMCs. The CDR3 nucleotides are TGTGCCAGCAGCGCCCGACAGGTCGATCTTCCCCAGCATTTT. Protein sequence: CASSARQVDLPQHF.